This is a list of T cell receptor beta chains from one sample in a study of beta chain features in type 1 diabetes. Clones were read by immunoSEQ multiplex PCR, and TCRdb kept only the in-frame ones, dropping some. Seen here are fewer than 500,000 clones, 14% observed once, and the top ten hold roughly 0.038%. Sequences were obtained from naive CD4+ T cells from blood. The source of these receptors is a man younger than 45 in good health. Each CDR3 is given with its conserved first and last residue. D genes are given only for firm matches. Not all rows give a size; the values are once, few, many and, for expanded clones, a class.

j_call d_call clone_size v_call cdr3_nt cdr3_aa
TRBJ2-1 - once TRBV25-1 TGTGCCAGCAGGGATAGCGGTAACTACAATGAGCAGTTCTTC CASRDSGNYNEQFF
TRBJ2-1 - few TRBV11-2 TGTGCCAGCAGCTCCCTAACGGGGGCCTTGGGGAATGAGCAGTTCTTC CASSSLTGALGNEQFF
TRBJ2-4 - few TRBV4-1 TGCGCCAGCAGCTCAGGGGTTTTAAACATTCAGTACTTC CASSSGVLNIQYF
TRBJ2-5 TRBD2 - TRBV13 TGTGCCAGCAGCGGGGGACTAGCCGCGGAGACCCAGTACTTC CASSGGLAAETQYF
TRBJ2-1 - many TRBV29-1 TGCAGCGTTGTCTCCAATGAGCAGTTCTTC CSVVSNEQFF
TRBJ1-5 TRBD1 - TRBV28 TGTGCCAGCAGTTTATTCCGGGACAGGGGGCGCAATCAGCCCCAGCATTTT CASSLFRDRGRNQPQHF
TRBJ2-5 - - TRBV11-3 TGTGCCAGCAGCTTAGACAGGGGAGAGACCCAGTACTTC CASSLDRGETQYF
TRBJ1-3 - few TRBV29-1 TGCAGCGTTGGGGAGAGGGCGGCTGGAAACACCATATATTTT CSVGERAAGNTIYF
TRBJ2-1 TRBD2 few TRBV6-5 TGTGCCAGCAGGACTAGCGGGGGTAATGAGCAGTTCTTC CASRTSGGNEQFF
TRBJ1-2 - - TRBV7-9 TGTGCCAGCAGCTCTAACAGGGTTGGTGGCTACACCTTC CASSSNRVGGYTF
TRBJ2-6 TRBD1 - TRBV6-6 TGTGCCAGCAGCCCAGACAGGGGCTCTGGGGCCAACGTCCTGACTTTC CASSPDRGSGANVLTF
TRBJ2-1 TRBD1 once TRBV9 TGTGCCAGCAGCGTAGGTGGGACAGGGGGCAATGAGCAGTTCTTC CASSVGGTGGNEQFF
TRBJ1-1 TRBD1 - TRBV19 TGTGCCAGCAAGGACAGGGGAATGAACACTGAAGCTTTCTTT CASKDRGMNTEAFF
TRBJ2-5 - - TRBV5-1 TGCGCCAGCAGCTTAGGCGGGTTCCAAGAGACCCAGTACTTC CASSLGGFQETQYF
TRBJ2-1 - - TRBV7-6 TGTGCCAGCAGCTTAAGGACCAGAAGCTCCTACAATGAGCAGTTCTTC CASSLRTRSSYNEQFF
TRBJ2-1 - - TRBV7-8 TGTGCCAGCAGCTTAGAATCGAGTGAGCAGTTCTTC CASSLESSEQFF
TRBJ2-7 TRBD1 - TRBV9 TGTGCCAGCAGCCCCCTCGCCGGACAGGGGGCCCAGCAGTACTTC CASSPLAGQGAQQYF
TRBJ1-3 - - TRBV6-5 TGTGCCAGCACACGGTCCGCTGGAAACACCATATATTTT CASTRSAGNTIYF
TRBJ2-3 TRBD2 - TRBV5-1 TGCGCCAGCGGCAGCGGGGGTACAGATACGCAGTATTTT CASGSGGTDTQYF
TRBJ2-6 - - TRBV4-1 TGCGCCAGCAGCCCTACAGGGAGTGGGGCCAACGTCCTGACTTTC CASSPTGSGANVLTF
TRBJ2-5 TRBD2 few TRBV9 TGTGCCAGCAGCCCTGGGACTAGTCGGGAGACCCAGTACTTC CASSPGTSRETQYF
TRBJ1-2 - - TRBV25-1 TGTGCCAGCAGTGCGCTCCGAGGCTACACCTTC CASSALRGYTF
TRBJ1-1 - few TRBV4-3 TGCGCCAGCAGCCTCCAGGACGGTAACACTGAAGCTTTCTTT CASSLQDGNTEAFF
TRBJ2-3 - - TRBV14 TGTGCCAGCAGCCAGCACCCCAGGCTTTCAGCAACAGATACGCAGTATTTT CASSQHPRLSATDTQYF
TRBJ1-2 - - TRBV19 TGTGCCAGTAGTATAGGTGGAGGGGTCGGTGGCTACACCTTC CASSIGGGVGGYTF
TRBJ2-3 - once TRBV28 TGTGCCAGCGGAGACTATGCCAGTTTT CASGDYASF
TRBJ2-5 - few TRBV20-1 TGCAGTGCCCTCCAAGAGACCCAGTACTTC CSALQETQYF
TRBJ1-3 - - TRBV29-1 TGCAGCGTTGGACGGGACTCTGGAAACACCATATATTTT CSVGRDSGNTIYF
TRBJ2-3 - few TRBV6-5 TGTGCCAGCAGTTACTCGAACGTAGGCTCAGATACGCAGTATTTT CASSYSNVGSDTQYF
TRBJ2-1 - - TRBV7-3 TGTGCCAGCAGCTTAACCCCCAATCAATTGGGCAATGAGCAGTTCTTC CASSLTPNQLGNEQFF
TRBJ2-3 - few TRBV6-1 TGTGCCAGCAGTGTACAAGCAAGCACAGATACGCAGTATTTT CASSVQASTDTQYF
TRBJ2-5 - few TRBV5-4 TGTGCCAGCAGCTCCAGTTCTGGGGCGATTGAGACCCAGTACTTC CASSSSSGAIETQYF
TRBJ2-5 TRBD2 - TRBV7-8 TGTGCCAGCAGCTTAGAAGGACTAGCGGTCTCCCAGTACTTC CASSLEGLAVSQYF
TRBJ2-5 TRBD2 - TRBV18 TGTGCCAGCTCACCTCACCCCCCGGCGGGAGGGAAGACCCAGTACTTC CASSPHPPAGGKTQYF
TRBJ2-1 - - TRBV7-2 TGTGCCAGCAGCTCGATTTCCGACAGTTCCTACAATGAGCAGTTCTTC CASSSISDSSYNEQFF
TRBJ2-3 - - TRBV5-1 TGCGCCAGCAGCTTGGTCAGGGGTAATACGCAGTATTTT CASSLVRGNTQYF
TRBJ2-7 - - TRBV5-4 TGTGCCAGCAGCTCCCCGGGGTACGAGCAGTACTTC CASSSPGYEQYF
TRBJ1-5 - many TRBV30 TGTGCCTGGAGCGGGCCCGGGCCCCAGCATTTT CAWSGPGPQHF
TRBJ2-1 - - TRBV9 TGTGCCAGCAGCGTAGGCGGATTCTCCTACAATGAGCAGTTCTTC CASSVGGFSYNEQFF